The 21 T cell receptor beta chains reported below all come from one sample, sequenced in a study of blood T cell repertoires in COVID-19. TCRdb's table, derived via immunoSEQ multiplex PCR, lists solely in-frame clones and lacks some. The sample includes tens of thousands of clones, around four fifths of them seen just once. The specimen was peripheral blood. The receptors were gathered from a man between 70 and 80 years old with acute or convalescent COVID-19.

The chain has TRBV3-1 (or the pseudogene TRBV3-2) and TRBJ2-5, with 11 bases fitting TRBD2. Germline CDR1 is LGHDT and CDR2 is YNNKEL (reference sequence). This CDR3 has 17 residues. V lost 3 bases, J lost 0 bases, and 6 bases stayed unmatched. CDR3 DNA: TGTGCCAGCAGCCAGATTACTAGCGGGGGTTACCAAGAGACCCAGTACTTC. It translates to CASSQITSGGYQETQYF.

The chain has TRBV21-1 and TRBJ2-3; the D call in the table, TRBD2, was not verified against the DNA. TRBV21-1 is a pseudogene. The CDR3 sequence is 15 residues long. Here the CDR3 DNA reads TGTGCCAGACCCCTGGGGGGTTTAAGCACAGATACGCAGTATTTT. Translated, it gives CARPLGGLSTDTQYF.

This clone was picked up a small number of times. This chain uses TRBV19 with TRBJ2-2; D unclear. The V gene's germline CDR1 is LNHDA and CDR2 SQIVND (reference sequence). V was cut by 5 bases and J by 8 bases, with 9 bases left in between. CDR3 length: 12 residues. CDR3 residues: CASSPYGGELFF. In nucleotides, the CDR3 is TGTGCCAGTAGTCCCTACGGGGGGGAGCTGTTTTTT.

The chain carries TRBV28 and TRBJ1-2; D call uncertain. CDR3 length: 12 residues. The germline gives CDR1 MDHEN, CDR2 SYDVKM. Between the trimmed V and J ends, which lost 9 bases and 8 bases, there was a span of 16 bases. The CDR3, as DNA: TGTGCCAGTGAATCCCGGGAACGGGGCTACACCTTC. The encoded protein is CASESRERGYTF.

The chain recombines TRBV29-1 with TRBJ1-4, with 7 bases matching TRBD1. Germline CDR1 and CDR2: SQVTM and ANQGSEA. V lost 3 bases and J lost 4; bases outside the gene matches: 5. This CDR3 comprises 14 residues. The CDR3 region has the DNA TGCAGCGTTGATGTTGCAGGGGGTAATGAAAAACTGTTTTTT. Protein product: CSVDVAGGNEKLFF.

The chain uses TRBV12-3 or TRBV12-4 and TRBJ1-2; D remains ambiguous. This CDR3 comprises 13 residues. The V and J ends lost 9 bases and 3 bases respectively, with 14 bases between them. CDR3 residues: CASASRHHYGYTF. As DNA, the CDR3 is TGTGCCAGTGCGTCCAGACACCACTATGGCTACACCTTC.

CDR3 sequence reads: CSVDVDNIGELFF. The CDR3, as DNA: TGCAGCGTTGATGTGGACAACATTGGGGAGCTGTTTTTT. This chain links TRBV29-1 with TRBJ2-2, with a possible D match to TRBD1 (5 bases). V lost 3 bases and J lost 8, with 13 bases in between. The germline CDR1 and CDR2 sequences are SQVTM and ANQGSEA. This CDR3 is 13 amino acids long.

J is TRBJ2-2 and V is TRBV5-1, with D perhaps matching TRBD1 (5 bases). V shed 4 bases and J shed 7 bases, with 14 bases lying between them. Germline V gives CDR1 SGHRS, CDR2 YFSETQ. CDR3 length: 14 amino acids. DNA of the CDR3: TGCGCCAGCAGCCCACTTAGGGGTGGCGGGGAGCTGTTTTTT. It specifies CASSPLRGGGELFF.

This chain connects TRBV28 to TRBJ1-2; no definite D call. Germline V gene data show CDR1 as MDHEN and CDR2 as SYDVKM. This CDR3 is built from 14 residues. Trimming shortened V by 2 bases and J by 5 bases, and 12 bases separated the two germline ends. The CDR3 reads CASSLEIRVYGYTF. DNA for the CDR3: TGTGCCAGCAGTTTAGAGATAAGAGTATATGGCTACACCTTC.

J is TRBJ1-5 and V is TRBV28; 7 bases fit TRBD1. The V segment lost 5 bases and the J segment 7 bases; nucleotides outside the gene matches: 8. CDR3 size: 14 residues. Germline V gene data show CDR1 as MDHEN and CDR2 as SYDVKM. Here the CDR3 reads CASSLSQGVQPQHF. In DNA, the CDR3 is TGTGCCAGCAGTCTATCTCAGGGGGTGCAGCCCCAGCATTTT.

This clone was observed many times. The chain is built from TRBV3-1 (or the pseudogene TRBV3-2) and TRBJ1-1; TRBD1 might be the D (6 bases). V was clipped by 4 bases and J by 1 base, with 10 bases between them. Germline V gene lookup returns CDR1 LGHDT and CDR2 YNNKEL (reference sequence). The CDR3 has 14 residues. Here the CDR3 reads CASSPSDRNTEAFF. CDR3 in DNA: TGTGCCAGCAGCCCTTCGGACAGGAACACTGAAGCTTTCTTT.

DNA for the CDR3: TGTGCCAGCAGCCAACTAGCGGGGGGCACAGATACGCAGTATTTT. Translation: CASSQLAGGTDTQYF. The rearrangement joins TRBV6-5 to TRBJ2-3, with 11 nucleotides matching TRBD2. This CDR3 has 15 amino acids. The ends lost 6 bases at V and 1 base at J; junction bases unmatched: 3. Germline V gene sequence: CDR1 MNHEY, CDR2 SVGAGI.

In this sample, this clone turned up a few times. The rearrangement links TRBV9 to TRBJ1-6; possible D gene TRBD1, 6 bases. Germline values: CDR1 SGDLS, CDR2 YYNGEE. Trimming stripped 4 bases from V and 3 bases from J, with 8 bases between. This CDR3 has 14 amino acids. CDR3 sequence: CASSSQGYNSPLHF. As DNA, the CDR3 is TGTGCCAGCAGCTCACAGGGCTATAATTCACCCCTCCACTTT.

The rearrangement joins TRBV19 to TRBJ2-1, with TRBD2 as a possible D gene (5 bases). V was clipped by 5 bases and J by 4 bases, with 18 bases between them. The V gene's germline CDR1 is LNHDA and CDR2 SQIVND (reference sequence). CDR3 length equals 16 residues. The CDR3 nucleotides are TGTGCCAGTAGTCCCAAGCGGCCTAGTGGTTACAATGAGCAGTTCTTC. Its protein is CASSPKRPSGYNEQFF.

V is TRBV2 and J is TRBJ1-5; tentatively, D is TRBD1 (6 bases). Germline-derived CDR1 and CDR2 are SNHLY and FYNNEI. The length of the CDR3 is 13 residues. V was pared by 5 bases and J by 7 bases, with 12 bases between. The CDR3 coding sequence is TGTGCCAGCAGTTCACAGGGCTCCCAGCCCCAGCATTTT. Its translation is CASSSQGSQPQHF.

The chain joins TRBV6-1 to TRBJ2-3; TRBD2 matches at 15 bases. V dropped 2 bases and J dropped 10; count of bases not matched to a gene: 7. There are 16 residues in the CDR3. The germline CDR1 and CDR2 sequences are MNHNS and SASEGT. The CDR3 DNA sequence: TGTGCCAGCAGTGAAACGGGACTAGCGGGGGGTGAGTCGCAGTATTTT. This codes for CASSETGLAGGESQYF.

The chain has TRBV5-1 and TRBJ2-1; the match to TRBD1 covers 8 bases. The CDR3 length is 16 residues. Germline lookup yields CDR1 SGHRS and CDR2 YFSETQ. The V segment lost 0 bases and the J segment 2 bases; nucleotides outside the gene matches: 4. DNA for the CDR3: TGCGCCAGCAGCTTGGTCCCAGGGGGCACCTACAATGAGCAGTTCTTC. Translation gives CASSLVPGGTYNEQFF. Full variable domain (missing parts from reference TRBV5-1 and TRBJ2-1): KAGVTQTPRYLIKTRGQQVTLSCSPISGHRSVSWYQQTPGQGLQFLFEYFSETQRNKGNFPGRFSGRQFSNSRSEMNVSTLELGDSALYLCASSLVPGGTYNEQFFGPGTRLTVL.

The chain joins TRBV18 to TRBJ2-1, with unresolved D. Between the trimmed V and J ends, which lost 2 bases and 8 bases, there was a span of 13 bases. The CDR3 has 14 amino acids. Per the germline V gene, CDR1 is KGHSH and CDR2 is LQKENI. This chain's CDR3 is CASSPMSPSDEQFF. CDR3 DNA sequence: TGTGCCAGCTCACCAATGAGTCCGTCCGATGAGCAGTTCTTC.

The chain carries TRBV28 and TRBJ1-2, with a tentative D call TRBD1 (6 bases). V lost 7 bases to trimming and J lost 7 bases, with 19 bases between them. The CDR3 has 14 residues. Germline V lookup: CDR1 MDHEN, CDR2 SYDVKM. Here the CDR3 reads CASTVDSFPRGYTF. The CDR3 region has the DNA TGTGCCAGCACCGTGGACAGTTTTCCACGTGGCTACACCTTC.

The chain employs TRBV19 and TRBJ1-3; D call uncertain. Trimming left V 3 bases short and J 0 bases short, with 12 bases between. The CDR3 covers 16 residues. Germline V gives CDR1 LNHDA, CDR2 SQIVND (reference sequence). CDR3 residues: CASSIESAGSGNTIYF. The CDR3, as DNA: TGTGCCAGTAGTATCGAATCGGCGGGCTCTGGAAACACCATATATTTT. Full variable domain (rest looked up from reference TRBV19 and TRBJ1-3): DGGITQSPKYLFRKEGQNVTLSCEQNLNHDAMYWYRQDPGQGLRLIYYSQIVNDFQKGDIAEGYSVSREKKESFPLTVTSAQKNPTAFYLCASSIESAGSGNTIYFGEGSWLTVV.

The CDR3 loop is CSYFQGVAFF. CDR3 coding DNA: TGCAGCTATTTTCAGGGGGTGGCTTTCTTT. This rearrangement joins TRBV29-1 to TRBJ1-1; TRBD1 agrees at 7 bases. Germline loops: CDR1 SQVTM, CDR2 ANQGSEA. This CDR3 is 10 amino acids long. V was pared by 8 bases and J by 11 bases, with 8 bases of the junction left unmatched.